This T cell receptor (beta chain) was sequenced during a study of molecular identifiers for immune sequencing clone quantification. Whole-study results and caveats: Molecules of identical TCR sharing a barcode could underestimate highly expanded clone sizes.

CDR3 length: 17 residues. Germline CDR1 MNHEY, CDR2 SMNVEV (reference sequence). TCRdb reprocessed the PCR reads via MiXCR and lists one record per CDR3 protein. Of 490,000 or so distinct CDR3 sequences listed, roughly 23% are singletons. About this clonotype itself: Antigen: not known. This could be a read error, since a much larger clone is one nucleotide away.

The source is a human donor in good health. Some libraries in this study had Jurkat cell RNA spiked in. Sequencing was done on a sample of naive CD8+ T cells from blood, with Jurkat cell RNA spiked in. Described subset: FACS-sorted CD8+CD4-CCR7+CD45RA+ naive T cells. This chain links TRBV27 with TRBJ1-2; D might be TRBD1 (6 bases). The CDR3: CACSPDSYSRGWYGYTF. The CDR3 DNA is TGTGCCTGCAGTCCCGATAGTTATAGCAGGGGCTGGTATGGCTACACCTTC.